One sample yielded the 23 T cell receptor beta chains listed below, sequenced in a study of blood T cell repertoires in COVID-19. Sequencing was performed with immunoSEQ multiplex PCR; in TCRdb, only in-frame clones are kept and a portion is missing. The table includes 150,000 to 200,000 clones, over 75% detected once. The sequencing sample was made of peripheral blood. Receptors originate from a man aged 45-65 years with acute or convalescent COVID-19.

The CDR3 DNA sequence: TGCGCCAGCAGCCAGAGTGGGGGCAGGGGCACTGAAGCTTTCTTT. This encodes CASSQSGGRGTEAFF. This chain joins TRBV4-1 and TRBJ1-1, with D perhaps TRBD1 (6 bases). This CDR3 is built from 15 residues. Germline CDR1 and CDR2: MGHRA and YSYEKL. The V end lost 3 bases, the J end lost 4 bases, and 15 bases lay between the germline ends.

This clone appeared a single time. This chain uses TRBV24-1 with TRBJ2-2, with D perhaps TRBD2 (5 bases). Germline values: CDR1 KGHDR, CDR2 SFDVKD. Trimming removed 4 bases from V and 1 base from J, with 12 bases in between. This CDR3 is built from 16 residues. CDR3 sequence (DNA): TGTGCCACCAGTGAGCATAGCGTTAAGAACACCGGGGAGCTGTTTTTT. Protein sequence: CATSEHSVKNTGELFF.

The gene calls are TRBV29-1 and TRBJ2-1; perhaps TRBD2 as D (5 bases). Between the trimmed V and J ends, which lost 7 bases and 4 bases, there was a span of 11 bases. Germline lookup yields CDR1 SQVTM and CDR2 ANQGSEA. The CDR3 extends over 12 amino acids. The CDR3, as DNA: TGCAGCGGAGAGAGGGCTTACAATGAGCAGTTCTTC. This encodes CSGERAYNEQFF.

The chain recombines TRBV20-1 with TRBJ1-2; D unresolved. V lost 3 bases, J lost 8 bases, and 7 bases lay in between. This CDR3 region has 10 residues. Germline CDR1 and CDR2: DFQATT and SNEGSKA (reference sequence). The CDR3 loop reads CSASVSGYTF. The DNA of the CDR3 is TGCAGTGCTAGTGTGAGCGGCTACACCTTC.

The chain is built from TRBV19 and TRBJ1-3; the match to TRBD1 covers 7 bases. J was trimmed by 0 bases and V by 5 bases; bases with no gene match: 4. CDR3 size: 15 residues. Germline loops: CDR1 LNHDA, CDR2 SQIVND (reference sequence). The CDR3 nucleotides are TGTGCCAGTAGTCTGGGACAGTCCTCTGGAAACACCATATATTTT. Protein: CASSLGQSSGNTIYF.

This clone has just one count. V usage is TRBV7-2 and J usage is TRBJ1-1, with 10 bases fitting TRBD1. CDR1 is SGHTA and CDR2 is FQGNSA in the germline V gene. The ends lost 0 bases at V and 3 bases at J; junction bases unmatched: 1. The CDR3 contains 15 residues. CDR3 DNA: TGTGCCAGCAGCTTAGCGGGACAGGGGTACACTGAAGCTTTCTTT. Protein product: CASSLAGQGYTEAFF.

The chain joins TRBV12-3 or TRBV12-4 to TRBJ1-5; D gene uncertain. V shed 1 base and J shed 4 bases, with 5 bases lying between them. This CDR3 has 13 amino acids. CDR3: CASSLDLNQPQHF. CDR3 in DNA: TGTGCCAGCAGTTTAGATTTAAATCAGCCCCAGCATTTT.

The chain uses TRBV15 and TRBJ2-1; the match to TRBD2 covers 9 bases. Germline CDR1 is LNHNV and CDR2 is YYDKDF (reference sequence). The CDR3 runs 17 residues. V shed 0 bases, J shed 7 bases, and the junction held 10 bases outside the gene matches. This CDR3 reads CATSRDGTSLNPNEQFF. CDR3 nucleotide sequence: TGTGCCACCAGCAGAGATGGGACTAGCCTAAACCCGAATGAGCAGTTCTTC.

The genes are TRBV20-1 and TRBJ1-1; D not resolved. Germline V gives CDR1 DFQATT, CDR2 SNEGSKA (reference sequence). The germline V and J ends were trimmed by 2 bases and 7 bases, with 8 bases remaining between them. The CDR3 totals 11 residues. The CDR3 here is CSARRQVEAFF. CDR3 DNA sequence: TGCAGTGCTAGAAGACAAGTTGAAGCTTTCTTT.

The V and J genes are TRBV7-3 and TRBJ2-3; D is perhaps TRBD2 (6 bases). CDR1 is SGHTA, CDR2 FQGTGA, per germline. The CDR3 spans 22 residues. The V gene lost 1 base and the J gene lost 4 bases, with 33 bases spanning the gap. The CDR3 spells CASSLITGVGRSGLEVPDTQYF. In DNA, the CDR3 is TGTGCCAGCAGCTTAATCACGGGGGTCGGACGTTCTGGTTTAGAGGTCCCAGATACGCAGTATTTT.

V usage is TRBV19 and J usage is TRBJ1-5, with 7 positions matching TRBD1. V lost 7 bases to trimming and J lost 0 bases; unmatched junction nucleotides: 6. The CDR3 is 15 amino acids. Germline assignment: CDR1 LNHDA and CDR2 SQIVND (reference sequence). CDR3 sequence: CASTPGGYSNQPQHF. The CDR3 coding sequence is TGTGCCAGTACCCCAGGGGGGTATAGCAATCAGCCCCAGCATTTT. Looking up the rest from reference TRBV19 and TRBJ1-5 gives the full variable domain: DGGITQSPKYLFRKEGQNVTLSCEQNLNHDAMYWYRQDPGQGLRLIYYSQIVNDFQKGDIAEGYSVSREKKESFPLTVTSAQKNPTAFYLCASTPGGYSNQPQHFGDGTRLSIL.

The chain combines TRBV28 with TRBJ2-3; a weak D match, TRBD2 (5 bases). The CDR3 loop spans 15 amino acids. Between the trimmed V and J ends, which lost 4 bases and 2 bases, there was a span of 13 bases. Germline-derived CDR1 and CDR2 are MDHEN and SYDVKM. The CDR3 protein is CASSSYGGSTDTQYF. In nucleotides, the CDR3 is TGTGCCAGCAGTTCATACGGCGGGTCCACAGATACGCAGTATTTT. The complete variable domain, with remaining parts taken from reference TRBV28 and TRBJ2-3, reads DVKVTQSSRYLVKRTGEKVFLECVQDMDHENMFWYRQDPGLGLRLIYFSYDVKMKEKGDIPEGYSVSREKKERFSLILESASTNQTSMYLCASSSYGGSTDTQYFGPGTRLTVL.

V usage is TRBV2 and J usage is TRBJ1-6, with D unclear. The CDR3 consists of 13 residues. From germline, CDR1 is SNHLY and CDR2 FYNNEI. Trimming cost V 6 bases and J 5 bases, with 8 bases left between them. CDR3 loop: CASRTRDNSPLHF. CDR3 nucleotide sequence: TGTGCCAGCAGGACTAGGGATAATTCACCCCTCCACTTT.

V is TRBV10-3 and J is TRBJ2-7, with a tentative D call TRBD1 (7 bases). V was cut by 9 bases and J by 3 bases, with 18 bases left in between. The CDR3 is made up of 14 amino acids. Looked up from germline, CDR1 is ENHRY and CDR2 is SYGVKD. The CDR3 sequence is CAMSAGQPLYEQYF. The CDR3 DNA is TGTGCCATGTCCGCGGGACAGCCCCTCTACGAGCAGTACTTC.

As for this clone: At the DNA level, this CDR3 is encoded by other sequences in the same sample as well. The V gene is TRBV3-1 (or the pseudogene TRBV3-2), the J gene TRBJ2-7, with 11 bases matching TRBD2. This CDR3 has 16 residues. Germline V gene data show CDR1 as LGHDT and CDR2 as YNNKEL (reference sequence). Unmatched junction bases numbered 4, after V lost 1 base and J lost 2 bases. CDR3 region: CASSQGGTSGPYEQYF. CDR3 nucleotides: TGTGCCAGCAGCCAAGGTGGGACTAGCGGTCCCTACGAGCAGTACTTC.

This sequence joins TRBV28 and TRBJ2-7; D unresolved. Per germline, CDR1 MDHEN and CDR2 SYDVKM. V was trimmed by 4 bases and J by 0 bases, leaving 10 bases between them. There are 14 residues in the CDR3. CDR3 nucleotide sequence: TGTGCCAGCAGTTCCCCGACTGGCTCCTACGAGCAGTACGTC. Translated: CASSSPTGSYEQYV.

The chain recombines TRBV7-6 with TRBJ2-2, with 9 bases identical to TRBD1. Germline CDR1 and CDR2: SGHVS and FNYEAQ. The CDR3 runs to 15 residues. J was trimmed by 3 bases and V by 4 bases; bases with no gene match: 3. CDR3 sequence: CASSSQGAYTGELFF. The DNA of the CDR3 is TGTGCCAGCAGCTCACAGGGGGCTTACACCGGGGAGCTGTTTTTT.

This chain joins TRBV6-5 and TRBJ2-2; tentative D call: TRBD1 (6 bases). The V gene lost 8 bases and the J gene lost 8 bases, with 15 bases spanning the gap. The CDR3 sequence is 13 residues long. Germline-derived CDR1 and CDR2 are MNHEY and SVGAGI. In DNA form, the CDR3 reads TGTGCCAGCGGGTGGGGGCGCGGAGGGGAGCTGTTTTTT. Translation gives CASGWGRGGELFF.

The CDR3 DNA sequence: TGTGCCAGCTCCCGGGGGCGGGAGACCTACGAGCAGTACTTC. Residues: CASSRGRETYEQYF. V usage is TRBV7-2 and J usage is TRBJ2-7; D perhaps matches TRBD2 (7 bases). Germline CDR1 reads SGHTA; CDR2 reads FQGNSA. The ends were cut back, 8 bases at V and 2 bases at J, with 16 bases in the middle. The CDR3 sequence is 14 residues long.

The chain employs TRBV2 and TRBJ2-7, with D possibly TRBD2 on 5 matching bases. Germline assignment: CDR1 SNHLY and CDR2 FYNNEI. The ends were cut back, 7 bases at V and 2 bases at J, with 18 bases in the middle. The CDR3 is 15 amino acids. CDR3 in DNA: TGTGCCAGCAATAATCAGCGGCCGTCCACCTACGAGCAGTACTTC. It translates to CASNNQRPSTYEQYF.

This clone was recorded only once. The V call is TRBV7-2, the J call TRBJ2-1; TRBD2 matches at 10 bases. The CDR3 totals 15 residues. From germline, CDR1 is SGHTA and CDR2 FQGNSA. The V segment lost 5 bases and the J segment 3 bases; nucleotides outside the gene matches: 4. The CDR3 bases are TGTGCCAGCAGCCTTAGCGGGGGGCTCTACAATGAGCAGTTCTTC. It encodes CASSLSGGLYNEQFF.

This chain links TRBV7-9 with TRBJ1-1, with 8 bases that match TRBD1. This CDR3 comprises 14 residues. Germline values: CDR1 SEHNR, CDR2 FQNEAQ (reference sequence). After removal of 5 bases from V and 4 bases from J, the junction contained 6 bases not matched to a gene. The CDR3 loop is CASSVTGAGTEAFF. The CDR3 DNA reads TGTGCCAGCAGCGTGACAGGGGCGGGCACTGAAGCTTTCTTT. Full variable domain (outside the CDR3, taken from reference TRBV7-9 and TRBJ1-1): DTGVSQNPRHKITKRGQNVTFRCDPISEHNRLYWYRQTLGQGPEFLTYFQNEAQLEKSRLLSDRFSAERPKGSFSTLEIQRTEQGDSAMYLCASSVTGAGTEAFFGQGTRLTVV.

The chain links TRBV27 to TRBJ2-3, with 14 bases lining up with TRBD2. J gave up 3 bases and V 2 bases, and 7 bases lay outside the gene matches. The germline gives CDR1 MNHEY, CDR2 SMNVEV (reference sequence). This CDR3 comprises 18 residues. Here the CDR3 reads CASSLMTSGGVWTDTQYF. CDR3 nucleotides: TGTGCCAGCAGTTTAATGACTAGCGGGGGGGTTTGGACAGATACGCAGTATTTT.